This T cell receptor (beta chain) was captured in a study of regulatory T cells in long-lasting Graves disease. V was shortened by 3 bases and J by 4 bases, with 18 bases between the two germline ends. CDR1 PRHDT and CDR2 FYEKMQ come from the germline V gene (reference sequence). The CDR3 is made up of 16 amino acids. Time point described: newly diagnosed GD, antithyroid drugs for less than 3 months. There was RNA extracted from PBMCs, and the TCR library was made from it. Ten or more counts support this clonotype. According to the study, TCR beta libraries were built with iRepertoire HTBI primers and CDR3-region Arm-PCR. TCRdb fed the multiplex PCR reads into MiXCR, producing one record per CDR3 protein. The table shows some 450,000 distinct CDR3 sequences, with around 15% occurring only once. Separately, the same data were catalogued under a study of T cells in Graves' hyperthyroidism and ophthalmopathy. That source reports: Patients aged 18 to 65 had newly diagnosed hyperthyroidism that had lasted under 2 months.

The chain couples TRBV13 to TRBJ2-5; possible D gene TRBD2, 6 bases. This TCR was sampled from a woman in her 30s with Graves disease. The input for sequencing was peripheral blood mononuclear cells (PBMCs), taken at new diagnosis, from a patient treated with antithyroid drugs. Written as DNA, the CDR3 is TGTGCCAGCAGCTTCCAAATGGCGGGATCAGGAGAGACCCAGTACTTC. Translated, it gives CASSFQMAGSGETQYF.